A selection of T cell receptor beta chains follows, all from one sample in a study of T cell repertoires in cytomegalovirus infection. TCRdb re-called the reads through MiXCR, storing one row per CDR3 protein. The table shows about 400,000 distinct CDR3 sequences, with around a sixth occurring only once. Specimen: PBMCs. All receptors come from a human donor in good health (CMV status not recorded). Some clones in this sample may be carry-over from other donors' samples. The CDR3 runs from the conserved cysteine through the conserved F or W. Each record gives: CDR3 length, J gene, V gene, CDR3 protein.

>12|TRBJ2-5|TRBV28
CASLGAGETQYF
>14|TRBJ2-5|TRBV7-9
CASSPTRPGETQYF
>14|TRBJ2-1|TRBV2
CASRAGILGNEQFF
>13|TRBJ2-7|TRBV6-6
CASSYGTGYEQYF
>15|TRBJ1-1|TRBV19
CASKIRAGKNTEAFF
>15|TRBJ1-1|TRBV4-2
CASSPDESETTEAFF
>18|TRBJ1-4|TRBV5-6
CASSLAVGQGPTNEKLFF
>15|TRBJ1-5|TRBV18
CASSPEGYSNQPQHF
>12|TRBJ1-1|TRBV7-8
CASREMNTEAFF
>14|TRBJ2-6|TRBV2
CASSTTPGANVLTF
>12|TRBJ1-6|TRBV20-1
CSAQTNDSPLHF
>14|TRBJ2-1|TRBV6-1
CASSEVDRQADQFF
>14|TRBJ1-4|TRBV12-3/TRBV12-4
CASTRQGANEKLFF
>15|TRBJ1-1|TRBV19
CASSPRDSFATEAFF
>12|TRBJ2-3|TRBV7-2
CASSLASSGVDF
>15|TRBJ1-3|TRBV7-2
CASSLVAPGGNTIYF
>15|TRBJ2-3|TRBV7-9
CASSKLAGVWDTQYF
>13|TRBJ1-2|TRBV28
CASTLAKSYGYTF
>12|TRBJ1-2|TRBV20-1
CSARGTGDGYTF
>17|TRBJ2-5|TRBV5-4
CASSLPPRGGAPETQYF
>16|TRBJ2-2|TRBV7-2
CASSFGLAGVSGELFF
>15|TRBJ1-2|TRBV7-2
CASRFPGQGAKGYTF
>13|TRBJ1-4|TRBV7-7
CASSSTPNEKLFF
>14|TRBJ2-3|TRBV6-6
CASSVSGSTDTQYF
>15|TRBJ1-4|TRBV7-2
CASSANRGPGEKLFF
>13|TRBJ1-5|TRBV20-1
CSASEVANQPQHF
>14|TRBJ2-2|TRBV3-1
CASSQDWGTGELFF
>16|TRBJ2-5|TRBV27
CASSLVRGTIQETQYF
>14|TRBJ1-1|TRBV7-9
CASSSGSSNTEAFF
>18|TRBJ2-5|TRBV5-1
CASSNYLGHDSGKETQYF
>17|TRBJ2-3|TRBV19
CASSIRGGRAATDTQYF
>14|TRBJ1-1|TRBV6-1
CATHSGTGRPEAFF
>15|TRBJ2-1|TRBV29-1
CSVGRLVLSFDEQFF
>13|TRBJ2-3|TRBV19
CASRPSSLSPQYF
>13|TRBJ2-7|TRBV28
CASSLSAHREQYF
>15|TRBJ2-3|TRBV12-3/TRBV12-4
CASSFGQGSPDTQYF
>15|TRBJ2-7|TRBV12-3/TRBV12-4
CASSSTSGSWDEQYF
>13|TRBJ2-5|TRBV27
CASSLRRGETQYF
>13|TRBJ1-2|TRBV6-2/TRBV6-3
CASSPAQGWGYTF
>16|TRBJ2-1|TRBV5-5
CASSWVAGANYNEQFF
>13|TRBJ2-2|TRBV2
CASSAQGTGELFF
>14|TRBJ2-3|TRBV12-3/TRBV12-4
CASRDGQGTDTQYF
>14|TRBJ2-7|TRBV7-2
CASSSVGWSGEQYF
>14|TRBJ2-4|TRBV6-5
CASIPRPMKNIQYF
>13|TRBJ2-7|TRBV7-2
CASSFKSAPEQYF
>15|TRBJ2-6|TRBV11-2
CASSRSGSGANVLTF
>11|TRBJ2-7|TRBV29-1
CSVLKLYEQYF
>13|TRBJ1-1|TRBV7-6
CASSFGQDTEAFF
>14|TRBJ1-2|TRBV6-5
CASSYSLSRHGYTF
>15|TRBJ2-7|TRBV10-3
CAISEGQGAFYEQYF